These 13 T cell receptor beta chains came from one sample sequenced in a study of shared clonotypes between healthy human individuals. The data were produced by immunoSEQ multiplex PCR, yet TCRdb's version contains in-frame clones alone and is incomplete. The table records 2.3 million or so clones, 80% to 95% of them present only once. The sample consisted of naive CD4+ T cells from PBMCs. Sample subset: CD45RA+ positively selected. These receptors came from a man aged 18 to 30 in good health. Some clones in this sample may be carry-over from other donors' samples.

The CDR3 sequence is CASSLLGTSSGNTIYF. The CDR3 DNA sequence: TGTGCCAGCAGCCTACTGGGGACCAGCTCTGGAAACACCATATATTTT. The chain combines TRBV4-2 with TRBJ1-3; D is perhaps TRBD1 (5 bases). V lost 4 bases to trimming and J lost 0 bases, with 13 bases between them. CDR1 and CDR2 from the germline V gene are LGHNA and YNFKEQ. This CDR3 has 16 residues.

The chain joins TRBV28 to TRBJ2-2; 7 bases agree with TRBD1. The germline gives CDR1 MDHEN, CDR2 SYDVKM. The ends lost 1 base at V and 6 bases at J; junction bases unmatched: 5. The CDR3 totals 15 residues. This CDR3 is CASSLSAGGPGELFF. DNA for the CDR3: TGTGCCAGCAGTTTATCGGCAGGGGGTCCCGGGGAGCTGTTTTTT.

This rearrangement joins TRBV7-9 to TRBJ2-7, with TRBD1 identical over 8 bases. CDR3 size: 14 residues. V lost 3 bases, J lost 3 bases, and 4 bases stayed unmatched. CDR1 is SEHNR and CDR2 is FQNEAQ in the germline V gene (reference sequence). Written as DNA, the CDR3 is TGTGCCAGCAGCTTCGACAGGGGCCTCTACGAGCAGTACTTC. This sequence encodes CASSFDRGLYEQYF.

This chain connects TRBV28 to TRBJ2-3; D uncertain. The CDR3 loop spans 15 amino acids. V was trimmed by 8 bases and J by 4 bases, leaving 19 bases between them. Germline V gene lookup returns CDR1 MDHEN and CDR2 SYDVKM. The chain's CDR3 is CASGRLPGSADTQYF. CDR3 bases: TGTGCCAGCGGGCGCTTGCCAGGTTCTGCAGATACGCAGTATTTT.

V usage is TRBV14 and J usage is TRBJ1-4, with 11 bases aligning to TRBD1. The junction had 7 bases not matched to a gene; V was cut back by 1 base and J by 3 bases. CDR3 length equals 18 residues. Germline CDR1 and CDR2: SGHDN and FVKESK. The CDR3 DNA sequence: TGTGCCAGCAGCCAAGTTCCGGGACAGGGGGAGTCTAATGAAAAACTGTTTTTT. It specifies CASSQVPGQGESNEKLFF.

The CDR3 loop reads CASSRSGRALTDTQYF. The CDR3 DNA follows: TGTGCCAGCAGCAGAAGCGGGAGGGCCCTCACAGATACGCAGTATTTT. The genes are TRBV7-2 and TRBJ2-3, with TRBD2 matching 10 bases. CDR1 SGHTA and CDR2 FQGNSA come from the germline V gene. The CDR3 consists of 16 residues. V lost 5 bases, J lost 2 bases, and 7 bases stayed unmatched.

The V and J genes are TRBV6-1 and TRBJ2-3; no reliable D call. Trimming cost V 0 bases and J 5 bases, with 6 bases left between them. This CDR3 comprises 13 residues. CDR1 and CDR2 (germline): MNHNS, SASEGT. CDR3 region: CASSEADRDTQYF. In DNA, the CDR3 is TGTGCCAGCAGTGAAGCTGATCGAGATACGCAGTATTTT.

With respect to this clone: This same CDR3 is encoded by further DNA sequences in the sample. This chain connects TRBV27 to TRBJ1-5; D remains ambiguous. The CDR3 has 11 residues. CDR1 MNHEY and CDR2 SMNVEV come from the germline V gene (reference sequence). V was shortened by 9 bases and J by 4 bases, with 7 bases between the two germline ends. The CDR3 sequence is CASSGNQPQHF. The CDR3, as DNA: TGTGCCAGTAGCGGGAATCAGCCCCAGCATTTT.

The V gene is TRBV7-9, the J gene TRBJ2-1, with TRBD2 matching 14 bases. The CDR3 contains 15 residues. Germline values: CDR1 SEHNR, CDR2 FQNEAQ (reference sequence). Unmatched junction bases numbered 7, after V lost 7 bases and J lost 8 bases. The CDR3 loop is CASNRGTSGSYEQFF. The DNA of the CDR3 is TGTGCCAGCAATCGGGGGACTAGCGGGAGCTATGAGCAGTTCTTC.

The chain carries TRBV5-5 and TRBJ2-3; a weak D match, TRBD2 (5 bases). CDR3 length: 14 residues. Per germline, CDR1 SGHKS and CDR2 YYEKEE (reference sequence). Trimming took off 0 bases at V and 6 bases at J, with 11 bases between the two ends. Written as DNA, the CDR3 is TGTGCCAGCAGCTTGGCGGGGTCCCCGGATACGCAGTATTTT. It specifies CASSLAGSPDTQYF. The variable domain in full, with the rest retrieved from reference TRBV5-5 and TRBJ2-3, is DAGVTQSPTHLIKTRGQQVTLRCSPISGHKSVSWYQQVLGQGPQFIFQYYEKEERGRGNFPDRFSARQFPNYSSELNVNALLLGDSALYLCASSLAGSPDTQYFGPGTRLTVL.

The V and J genes are TRBV5-4 and TRBJ2-2; 9 bases agree with TRBD2. The CDR3 runs to 17 residues. CDR1 and CDR2 (germline): SGHNT, YYREEE (reference sequence). The trim removed 0 bases at V and 5 bases at J, leaving 8 bases unmatched. The CDR3 coding sequence is TGTGCCAGCAGCTTGGGCGGGAGGGCGGTCGGAACCGGGGAGCTGTTTTTT. Amino acids: CASSLGGRAVGTGELFF.

V and J are TRBV5-4 and TRBJ2-1; D tentatively reads TRBD1 or TRBD2 (5 bases each). The CDR3 has 14 residues. V shed 3 bases and J shed 4 bases, with 11 bases lying between them. The germline CDR1 and CDR2 sequences are SGHNT and YYREEE (reference sequence). The CDR3 nucleotides read TGTGCCAGCAGCTGGGGGACCCAATACAATGAGCAGTTCTTC. Its protein product is CASSWGTQYNEQFF.

This clone was seen a single time. Different DNA sequences within this sample yield the same CDR3. The rearrangement links TRBV6-5 to TRBJ1-2; the match to TRBD1 covers 8 bases. Trimming cost V 6 bases and J 2 bases; bases outside gene matches: 5. Germline CDR1 is MNHEY and CDR2 is SVGAGI. The CDR3 extends over 14 amino acids. For the CDR3, the DNA is TGTGCCAGCAGAGGACAGGGCAGGAACTATGGCTACACCTTC. As protein: CASRGQGRNYGYTF.